A selection of T cell receptor beta chains follows, all from one sample in a study of a mutant IDH1 vaccine in newly diagnosed glioma. Repertoires were generated with immunoSEQ multiplex PCR, while TCRdb's copy carries only in-frame clones and drops some. The sample has some 67,000 clones; around four fifths are singletons. Source: peripheral blood mononuclear cells (PBMCs), taken from a glioma patient treated with radiotherapy, temozolomide or both. The source is a woman under 30 with glioma. Some clones in this sample may be carry-over from other donors' samples. CDR3s include the opening cysteine and the closing phenylalanine or tryptophan. The order of the fields is clone size, J gene, V gene, D gene, CDR3 protein, CDR3 DNA. D genes are given only for firm matches. Rows may omit the clone size; those that give it use once, few, many or a size class.

clone size: -; J gene: TRBJ1-2; V gene: TRBV7-9; D gene: -; CDR3 protein: CASSLVPTYTF; CDR3 DNA: TGTGCCAGCAGCTTAGTTCCAACGTACACCTTC
clone size: -; J gene: TRBJ1-1; V gene: TRBV18; D gene: -; CDR3 protein: CASSPKDNTEAFF; CDR3 DNA: TGTGCCAGCTCACCCAAGGATAACACTGAAGCTTTCTTT
clone size: -; J gene: TRBJ1-5; V gene: TRBV29-1; D gene: -; CDR3 protein: CSVAFRGSNQPQHF; CDR3 DNA: TGCAGCGTTGCTTTCAGGGGAAGCAATCAGCCCCAGCATTTT
clone size: few; J gene: TRBJ1-2; V gene: TRBV19; D gene: TRBD1; CDR3 protein: CAGTGTGDSYGYTF; CDR3 DNA: TGTGCCGGCACCGGGACAGGGGATTCCTATGGCTACACCTTC
clone size: -; J gene: TRBJ2-7; V gene: TRBV5-1; D gene: TRBD2; CDR3 protein: CASSQLADEQYF; CDR3 DNA: TGCGCCAGCAGCCAACTAGCGGACGAGCAGTACTTC
clone size: once; J gene: TRBJ2-7; V gene: TRBV7-6; D gene: -; CDR3 protein: CASSPNARGRVAEQYF; CDR3 DNA: TGTGCCAGCAGTCCCAATGCCCGGGGACGAGTCGCCGAGCAGTACTTC
clone size: few; J gene: TRBJ2-7; V gene: TRBV6-4; D gene: -; CDR3 protein: CASSPGPSSSYEQYF; CDR3 DNA: TGTGCCAGCAGTCCCGGTCCGAGCAGCTCCTACGAGCAGTACTTC
clone size: -; J gene: TRBJ1-1; V gene: TRBV7-9; D gene: TRBD1; CDR3 protein: CASSSDRGTEAFF; CDR3 DNA: TGTGCCAGCAGCTCCGACAGGGGAACTGAAGCTTTCTTT
clone size: -; J gene: TRBJ2-5; V gene: TRBV12-5; D gene: -; CDR3 protein: CASGLGGETQYF; CDR3 DNA: TGTGCTAGTGGTTTGGGGGGAGAGACCCAGTACTTC
clone size: -; J gene: TRBJ1-1; V gene: TRBV10-1; D gene: -; CDR3 protein: CASIPEAFF; CDR3 DNA: TGCGCCAGCATCCCTGAAGCTTTCTTT
clone size: -; J gene: TRBJ2-7; V gene: TRBV5-6; D gene: -; CDR3 protein: CASSFSGLAYEQYF; CDR3 DNA: TGTGCCAGCAGCTTTTCCGGACTGGCCTACGAGCAGTACTTC
clone size: -; J gene: TRBJ2-2; V gene: TRBV5-1; D gene: -; CDR3 protein: CASSLWGISNTGELFF; CDR3 DNA: TGCGCCAGCAGCTTGTGGGGTATCTCGAACACCGGGGAGCTGTTTTTT
clone size: -; J gene: TRBJ2-1; V gene: TRBV5-6; D gene: -; CDR3 protein: CASSLALLVNEQFF; CDR3 DNA: TGTGCCAGCAGCTTGGCCTTACTAGTTAATGAGCAGTTCTTC
clone size: -; J gene: TRBJ1-5; V gene: TRBV2; D gene: -; CDR3 protein: CASTQDRNQPQHF; CDR3 DNA: TGTGCCAGCACCCAAGACAGGAATCAGCCCCAGCATTTT
clone size: -; J gene: TRBJ2-2; V gene: TRBV13; D gene: -; CDR3 protein: CASSPRTGELFF; CDR3 DNA: TGTGCCAGCAGCCCCCGCACCGGGGAGCTGTTTTTT
clone size: -; J gene: TRBJ1-4; V gene: TRBV6-5; D gene: TRBD1; CDR3 protein: CASSYSGTANEKLFF; CDR3 DNA: TGTGCCAGCAGTTACTCGGGGACAGCTAATGAAAAACTGTTTTTT
clone size: many; J gene: TRBJ2-7; V gene: TRBV5-1; D gene: TRBD1; CDR3 protein: CASSSIGTGHHEQYF; CDR3 DNA: TGCGCCAGCAGCTCTATCGGGACAGGCCATCACGAGCAGTACTTC
clone size: -; J gene: TRBJ1-1; V gene: TRBV19; D gene: TRBD1; CDR3 protein: CASSTGQGSYEGTEAFF; CDR3 DNA: TGTGCCAGTAGTACGGGACAGGGAAGTTATGAAGGCACTGAAGCTTTCTTT
clone size: -; J gene: TRBJ2-7; V gene: TRBV19; D gene: -; CDR3 protein: CASSATGTSYEQYF; CDR3 DNA: TGTGCCAGTAGTGCTACAGGGACCTCCTACGAGCAGTACTTC
clone size: once; J gene: TRBJ2-7; V gene: TRBV7-2; D gene: TRBD2; CDR3 protein: CASSFTSGGLAYEQYF; CDR3 DNA: TGTGCCAGCAGCTTCACTAGCGGGGGTCTCGCCTACGAGCAGTACTTC
clone size: -; J gene: TRBJ1-1; V gene: TRBV5-1; D gene: -; CDR3 protein: CASSLVTGSLTEAFF; CDR3 DNA: TGCGCCAGCAGCTTGGTAACAGGGAGTCTCACTGAAGCTTTCTTT
clone size: -; J gene: TRBJ1-5; V gene: TRBV29-1; D gene: -; CDR3 protein: CSVRTLGSNQPQHF; CDR3 DNA: TGCAGCGTACGGACCCTAGGTTCCAATCAGCCCCAGCATTTT
clone size: -; J gene: TRBJ2-5; V gene: TRBV5-1; D gene: -; CDR3 protein: CASSLLSRKQETQYF; CDR3 DNA: TGCGCCAGCAGCTTGCTTTCGCGAAAGCAAGAGACCCAGTACTTC
clone size: -; J gene: TRBJ2-1; V gene: TRBV5-6; D gene: -; CDR3 protein: CASSLGVGGGVHEQFF; CDR3 DNA: TGTGCCAGCAGCTTGGGGGTTGGAGGGGGGGTCCATGAGCAGTTCTTC
clone size: -; J gene: TRBJ2-4; V gene: TRBV29-1; D gene: -; CDR3 protein: CSVRLGMAKNIQYF; CDR3 DNA: TGCAGCGTGCGGCTTGGGATGGCCAAAAACATTCAGTACTTC
clone size: few; J gene: TRBJ1-6; V gene: TRBV5-1; D gene: -; CDR3 protein: CASTTQDSNNSPLHF; CDR3 DNA: TGCGCCAGCACCACTCAGGACAGCAATAATTCACCCCTCCACTTT
clone size: few; J gene: TRBJ2-7; V gene: TRBV9; D gene: -; CDR3 protein: CASSGREDEQYF; CDR3 DNA: TGTGCCAGCAGCGGCAGGGAAGACGAGCAGTACTTC
clone size: -; J gene: TRBJ1-1; V gene: TRBV5-4; D gene: -; CDR3 protein: CASSLFLNTEAFF; CDR3 DNA: TGTGCCAGCAGCTTGTTTTTGAACACTGAAGCTTTCTTT